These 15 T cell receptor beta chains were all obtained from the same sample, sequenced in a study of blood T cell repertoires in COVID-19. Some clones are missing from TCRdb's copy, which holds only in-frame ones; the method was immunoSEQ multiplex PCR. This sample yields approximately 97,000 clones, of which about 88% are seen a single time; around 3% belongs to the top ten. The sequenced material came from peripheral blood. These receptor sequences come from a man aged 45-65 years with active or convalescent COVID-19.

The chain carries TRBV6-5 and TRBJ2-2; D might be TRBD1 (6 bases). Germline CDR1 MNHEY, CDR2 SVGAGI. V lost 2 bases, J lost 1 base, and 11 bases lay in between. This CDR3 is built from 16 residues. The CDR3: CASSYPKDRNTGELFF. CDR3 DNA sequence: TGTGCCAGCAGTTACCCGAAGGACAGGAACACCGGGGAGCTGTTTTTT.

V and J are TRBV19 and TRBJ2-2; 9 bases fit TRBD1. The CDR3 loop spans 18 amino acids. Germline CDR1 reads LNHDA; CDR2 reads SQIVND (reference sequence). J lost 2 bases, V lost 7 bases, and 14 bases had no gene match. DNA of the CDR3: TGTGCCAGTATGCTTCTCTCGGGACAGGGACCAAACACCGGGGAGCTGTTTTTT. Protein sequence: CASMLLSGQGPNTGELFF.

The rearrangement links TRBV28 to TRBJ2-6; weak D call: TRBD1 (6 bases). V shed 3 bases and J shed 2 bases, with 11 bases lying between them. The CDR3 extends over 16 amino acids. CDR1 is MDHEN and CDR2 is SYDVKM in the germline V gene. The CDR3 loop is CASSFQGNAGANVLTF. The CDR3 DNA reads TGTGCCAGCAGTTTCCAGGGGAACGCTGGGGCCAACGTCCTGACTTTC.

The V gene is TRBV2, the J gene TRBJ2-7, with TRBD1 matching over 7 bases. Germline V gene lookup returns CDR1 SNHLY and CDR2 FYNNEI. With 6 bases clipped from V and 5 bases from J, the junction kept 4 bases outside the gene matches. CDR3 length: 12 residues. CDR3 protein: CASRRQGHEQYF. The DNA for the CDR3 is TGTGCCAGCAGAAGACAGGGCCACGAGCAGTACTTC.

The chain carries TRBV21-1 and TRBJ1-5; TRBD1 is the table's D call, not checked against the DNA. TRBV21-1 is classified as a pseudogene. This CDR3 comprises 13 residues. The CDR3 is CASSRGGRQPQHF. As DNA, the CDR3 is TGTGCCAGCTCAAGAGGGGGAAGACAGCCCCAGCATTTT.

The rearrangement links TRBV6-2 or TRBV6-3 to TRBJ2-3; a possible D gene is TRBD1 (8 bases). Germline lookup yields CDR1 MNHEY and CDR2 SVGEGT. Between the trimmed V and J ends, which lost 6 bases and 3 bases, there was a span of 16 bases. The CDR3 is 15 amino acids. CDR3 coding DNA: TGTGCCAGCAGCCAACAGGGGGGGTCTACAGATACGCAGTATTTT. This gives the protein CASSQQGGSTDTQYF.

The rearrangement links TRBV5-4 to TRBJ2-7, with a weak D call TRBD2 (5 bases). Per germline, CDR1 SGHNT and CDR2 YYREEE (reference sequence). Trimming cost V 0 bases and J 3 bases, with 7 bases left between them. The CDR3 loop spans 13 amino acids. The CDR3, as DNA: TGTGCCAGCAGCTTGGTGGGAGACTACGAGCAGTACGTC. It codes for CASSLVGDYEQYV.

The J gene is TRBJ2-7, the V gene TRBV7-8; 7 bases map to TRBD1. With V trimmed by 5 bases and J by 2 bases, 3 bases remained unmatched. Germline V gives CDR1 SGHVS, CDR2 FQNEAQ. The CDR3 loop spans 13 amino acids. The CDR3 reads CASSDRVAYEQYV. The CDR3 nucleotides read TGTGCCAGCAGCGACAGGGTGGCCTACGAGCAGTACGTC.

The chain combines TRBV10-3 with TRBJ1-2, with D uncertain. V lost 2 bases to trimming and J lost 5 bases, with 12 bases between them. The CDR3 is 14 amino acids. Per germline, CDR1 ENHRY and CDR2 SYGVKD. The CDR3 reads CAISEDAGGYGYTF. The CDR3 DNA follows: TGTGCCATCAGTGAGGACGCCGGAGGATATGGCTACACCTTC.

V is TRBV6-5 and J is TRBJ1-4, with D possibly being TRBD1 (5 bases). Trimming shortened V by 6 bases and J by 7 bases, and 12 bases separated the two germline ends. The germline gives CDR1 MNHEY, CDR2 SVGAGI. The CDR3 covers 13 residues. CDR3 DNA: TGTGCCAGCAGACAGCTGGGGGGTGAAAAACTGTTTTTT. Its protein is CASRQLGGEKLFF.

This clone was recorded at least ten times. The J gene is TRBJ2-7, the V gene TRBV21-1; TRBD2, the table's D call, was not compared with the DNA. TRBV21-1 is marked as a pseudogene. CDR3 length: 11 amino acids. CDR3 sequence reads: CASSIPGDLYV. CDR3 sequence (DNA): TGTGCCAGCAGCATTCCGGGGGACCTGTACGTC.

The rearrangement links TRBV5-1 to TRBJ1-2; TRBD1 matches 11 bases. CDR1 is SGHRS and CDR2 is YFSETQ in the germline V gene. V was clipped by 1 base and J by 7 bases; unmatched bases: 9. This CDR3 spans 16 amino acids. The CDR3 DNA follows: TGCGCCAGCAGCTTGAGCTTCGGACAGGGGGCGGCTGGCTACACCTTC. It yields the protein CASSLSFGQGAAGYTF.

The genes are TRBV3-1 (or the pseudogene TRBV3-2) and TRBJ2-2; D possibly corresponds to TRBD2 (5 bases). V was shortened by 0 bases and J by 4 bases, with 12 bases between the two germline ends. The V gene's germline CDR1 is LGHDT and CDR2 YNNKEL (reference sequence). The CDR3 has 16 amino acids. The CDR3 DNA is TGTGCCAGCAGCCAAGAAGGACGGGATATCACCGGGGAGCTGTTTTTT. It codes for CASSQEGRDITGELFF.

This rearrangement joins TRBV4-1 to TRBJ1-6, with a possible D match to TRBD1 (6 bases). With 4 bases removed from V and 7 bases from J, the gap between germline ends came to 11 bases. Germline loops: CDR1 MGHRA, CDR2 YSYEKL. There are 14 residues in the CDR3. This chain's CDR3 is CASSPNTGNSPLHF. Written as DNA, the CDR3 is TGCGCCAGCAGCCCGAACACAGGGAATTCACCCCTCCACTTT.

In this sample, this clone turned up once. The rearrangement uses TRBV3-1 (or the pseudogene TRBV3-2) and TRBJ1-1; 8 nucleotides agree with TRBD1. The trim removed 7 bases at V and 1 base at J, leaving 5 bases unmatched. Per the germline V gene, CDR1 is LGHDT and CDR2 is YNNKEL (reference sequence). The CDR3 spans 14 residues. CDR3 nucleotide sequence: TGTGCCAGCACTAACACAGGGGGGAACACTGAAGCTTTCTTT. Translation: CASTNTGGNTEAFF.